A single sample is the source of the 10 T cell receptor beta chains below, sequenced in a study of cytomegalovirus exposure and HLA in healthy donors. 13 Jbeta primers and 60 Vbeta primers were used for the PCR. This table comes from immunoSEQ multiplex PCR, and its TCRdb copy is limited to in-frame clones, with some not included. The profile shows roughly 150,000 clones, about 80% of them singletons. Sequencing was carried out using PBMCs. The origin of the receptors is a woman in her thirties or forties in good health and CMV-seronegative.

This chain connects TRBV18 to TRBJ2-1, with 10 bases lining up with TRBD2. The germline CDR1 and CDR2 sequences are KGHSH and LQKENI. CDR3 length equals 16 residues. V was clipped by 5 bases and J by 2 bases; unmatched bases: 6. CDR3 sequence: CASSRGLAGAYNEQFF. The CDR3 DNA is TGTGCCAGCTCAAGAGGGCTAGCGGGGGCCTACAATGAGCAGTTCTTC.

The chain links TRBV9 to TRBJ2-1, with 8 bases that match TRBD2. The germline V gene has CDR1 SGDLS and CDR2 YYNGEE. V was clipped by 5 bases and J by 0 bases; unmatched bases: 1. CDR3 length: 14 amino acids. The CDR3 reads CASSGTSSYNEQFF. The CDR3 coding sequence is TGTGCCAGCAGTGGGACTAGCTCCTACAATGAGCAGTTCTTC.

The rearrangement links TRBV9 to TRBJ2-7; the match to TRBD2 covers 13 bases. This CDR3 contains 15 residues. Germline V gene data show CDR1 as SGDLS and CDR2 as YYNGEE. V was pared by 3 bases and J by 5 bases, with 5 bases of the junction left unmatched. The CDR3: CASSGTSGGHNEQYF. CDR3 coding DNA: TGTGCCAGCAGCGGGACTAGCGGGGGTCACAACGAGCAGTACTTC.

The rearrangement joins TRBV14 to TRBJ1-5; D is possibly TRBD1 (5 bases). V was cut by 4 bases and J by 3 bases, with 7 bases left in between. Germline CDR1 SGHDN, CDR2 FVKESK. The CDR3 is 13 residues long. The CDR3 protein is CASSRGTNQPQHF. In DNA form, the CDR3 reads TGTGCCAGCAGCCGGGGCACCAATCAGCCCCAGCATTTT.

V and J are TRBV7-3 and TRBJ1-1; D is ambiguous. Trimming left V 0 bases short and J 1 base short, with 3 bases between. Germline CDR1 is SGHTA and CDR2 is FQGTGA. The CDR3 length is 13 residues. The CDR3 region has the DNA TGTGCCAGCAGCTTAACTCAGAACACTGAAGCTTTCTTT. Its translation: CASSLTQNTEAFF.

V and J are TRBV5-1 and TRBJ1-2; D possibly corresponds to TRBD1 (6 bases). V lost 0 bases and J 2 bases, leaving 11 bases between the germline ends. CDR1 and CDR2 (germline): SGHRS, YFSETQ. The CDR3 totals 15 residues. CDR3 region: CASSLGRGLNYGYTF. The DNA for the CDR3 is TGCGCCAGCAGCTTGGGTAGGGGGTTGAACTATGGCTACACCTTC.

V gene TRBV28 combines with J gene TRBJ1-1; D is unclear. Germline lookup yields CDR1 MDHEN and CDR2 SYDVKM. V was trimmed by 6 bases and J by 3 bases, leaving 8 bases between them. The CDR3 is 12 amino acids. DNA of the CDR3: TGTGCCAGCAGCCTATCGGACACTGAAGCTTTCTTT. Translation gives CASSLSDTEAFF.

A single count supports this clone. V is TRBV10-3 and J is TRBJ1-1; 12 bases align to TRBD1. V shed 11 bases and J 4 bases; nucleotides not matched to a gene: 5. The CDR3 runs 13 residues. Germline V gene sequence: CDR1 ENHRY, CDR2 SYGVKD. CDR3 residues: CAGGQGAGTEAFF. The CDR3 nucleotides are TGTGCCGGGGGACAGGGGGCGGGCACTGAAGCTTTCTTT.

The chain carries TRBV6-1 and TRBJ2-3, with unresolved D. Germline CDR1 is MNHNS and CDR2 is SASEGT. The CDR3 length is 11 residues. The V and J ends lost 3 bases and 6 bases respectively, with 4 bases between them. CDR3 amino acids: CASSEADTQYF. The CDR3 DNA reads TGTGCCAGCAGTGAGGCCGATACGCAGTATTTT.

The chain is built from TRBV2 and TRBJ2-6; 10 nucleotides line up with TRBD1. This CDR3 is 19 amino acids long. Trimming at V came to 3 bases and at J to 0 bases, leaving 8 bases not matched to a gene. Germline V gene lookup returns CDR1 SNHLY and CDR2 FYNNEI. The CDR3 DNA is TGTGCCAGCAGTGATTGGGACAGGGGACTCGTCTCTGGGGCCAACGTCCTGACTTTC. This codes for CASSDWDRGLVSGANVLTF.